The next 2 T cell receptor beta chains were all read from a single sample in a study of T cell responses to AZD1222 COVID-19 vaccine. The protocol was immunoSEQ multiplex PCR, while the TCRdb copy is restricted to in-frame clones and leaves out a portion. The sample lists around 190,000 clones, approximately 92% occurring once. The sequencing used peripheral blood, collected on day 0 of AZD1222 vaccination. The receptors come from an adult in good health.

This clone was found a few times. The chain joins TRBV9 to TRBJ1-2, with D unclear. From germline, CDR1 is SGDLS and CDR2 YYNGEE. This CDR3 is built from 16 residues. V lost 0 bases, J lost 2 bases, and 14 bases lay in between. The DNA of the CDR3 is TGTGCCAGCAGCGTAGCAGCCCGGGTCTCGAACTATGGCTACACCTTC. This sequence encodes CASSVAARVSNYGYTF.

J is TRBJ1-4 and V is TRBV4-2; TRBD1 might be the D (6 bases). This CDR3 spans 16 amino acids. Germline CDR1 is LGHNA and CDR2 is YNFKEQ. Trimming took off 1 base at V and 7 bases at J, with 16 bases between the two ends. The CDR3 DNA reads TGTGCCAGCAGCCAAGCTTACCGGGACAAGGCTGAAAAACTGTTTTTT. Its protein is CASSQAYRDKAEKLFF.